This T cell receptor beta chain comes out of a study of cytomegalovirus exposure and HLA in healthy donors. Regarding the study as a whole: Prior analysis indicated that the majority of TCR beta V segments exhibited productivity approximately 87% or approximately 30% of the time. Cytomegalovirus-associated status was assigned to 150 to 200 TCR beta chains. Sequencing probably produced one cluster of sequence variants that were highly shared.

This CDR3 region has 16 residues. With 6 bases clipped from V and 0 bases from J, the junction kept 6 bases outside the gene matches. The germline CDR1 and CDR2 sequences are MGHRA and YSYEKL. In its sample, this clone was seen a few times. Its antigen is unknown. 60 Vbeta and 13 Jbeta primers were used in PCR. The assay was immunoSEQ multiplex PCR, and TCRdb's table has in-frame clones only and misses some. There are 150,000 to 180,000 clones in the sample; approximately 80% occur only once, and about 13% lies in the top ten. The sample was PBMCs. The rearrangement joins TRBV4-1 to TRBJ2-2, with 8 bases that match TRBD2. This TCR was recovered from a man aged 25-40 years in good health and CMV-seropositive. In DNA, the CDR3 is TGCGCCAGCAGTCTTCTAGCGGGCACGAACACCGGGGAGCTGTTTTTT. Its translation is CASSLLAGTNTGELFF.